The T cell receptor (beta chain) under discussion was sequenced for a study of cytomegalovirus exposure and HLA in healthy donors. Participants comprised healthy donors of bone marrow. About this clone: Its antigen is unknown.

Whole-study results and caveats: A later analysis linked some 17,000 TCR beta sequences to HLA alleles at 0.05 false discovery rate. For TCR beta chains, V- and J-gene trimming was later linked to a missense DCLRE1C variant. On later analysis, the bulk of CMV-associated TCR beta chains appeared to be HLA-restricted.

PCR involved 60 Vbeta and 13 Jbeta primers. Using immunoSEQ multiplex PCR, the repertoire was profiled, and TCRdb retains in-frame clones only, with some absent. Of about 150,000 clones listed, approximately 86% are singletons. The V and J ends lost 6 bases and 4 bases, in that order; junction bases with no gene match: 5. Germline-derived CDR1 and CDR2 are SNHLY and FYNNEI. The CDR3 is 14 amino acids. The sequenced material came from PBMCs. This TCR was recovered from a woman in her forties or fifties in good health and CMV-seropositive. The chain has TRBV2 and TRBJ1-3; 8 bases match TRBD1. The CDR3 DNA follows: TGTGCCAGCAGCGCGACAGGGGAGGGAAACACCATATATTTT. Its protein product is CASSATGEGNTIYF.